The 32 T cell receptor beta chains reported below all come from one sample, sequenced in a study of beta chain features in type 1 diabetes. Isolated RNA was reverse transcribed in full, so expressed TCRB transcripts were sequenced. The table came from immunoSEQ multiplex PCR; TCRdb's copy has only in-frame clones and leaves some out. Of hundreds of thousands of clones in the sample, about 30% are singletons; the top ten hold around 0.065%. The sequencing input was naive CD4+ T cells from blood. All receptors come from a man younger than 35 in good health.

This clone was detected a few times. The chain is built from TRBV29-1 and TRBJ2-7, with a weak D call TRBD2 (6 bases). Between the trimmed V and J ends, which lost 6 bases and 3 bases, there was a span of 15 bases. The CDR3 is made up of 13 amino acids. Germline assignment: CDR1 SQVTM and CDR2 ANQGSEA. CDR3 DNA: TGCAGCGTCGGGAGTCTCTACCTCTACGAGCAGTACTTC. As protein: CSVGSLYLYEQYF.

The genes are TRBV30 and TRBJ1-2; D gene uncertain. The CDR3 extends over 13 amino acids. CDR1 is GTSNPN and CDR2 is SVGIG in the germline V gene (reference sequence). Between the trimmed V and J ends, which lost 0 bases and 4 bases, there was a span of 9 bases. The CDR3 is CAWSVIHGYGYTF. The CDR3 DNA sequence: TGTGCCTGGAGTGTAATCCATGGCTATGGCTACACCTTC. The variable domain in full, completed from reference TRBV30 and TRBJ1-2, reads SQTIHQWPATLVQPVGSPLSLECTVEGTSNPNLYWYRQAAGRGLQLLFYSVGIGQISSEVPQNLSASRPQDRQFILSSKKLLLSDSGFYLCAWSVIHGYGYTFGSGTRLTVV.

This sequence joins TRBV7-6 and TRBJ2-7; the D is unclear. The germline V and J ends were trimmed by 0 bases and 5 bases, with 5 bases remaining between them. Germline CDR1 and CDR2: SGHVS and FNYEAQ. CDR3 length equals 12 residues. CDR3 amino acids: CASSLAQDEQYF. CDR3 bases: TGTGCCAGCAGCTTAGCGCAAGACGAGCAGTACTTC.

This clone was seen more than once but under ten times. The chain has TRBV6-1 and TRBJ2-5, with D possibly being TRBD1 (6 bases). The germline gives CDR1 MNHNS, CDR2 SASEGT. The CDR3 sequence is 14 residues long. V dropped 2 bases and J dropped 5 bases, with 12 bases sitting between them. The CDR3 nucleotides read TGTGCCAGCAGTGAATTCAGGGGCCTCGAGACCCAGTACTTC. Protein: CASSEFRGLETQYF.

This clone was detected only a few times. The chain recombines TRBV30 with TRBJ2-5; weak D call: TRBD2 (6 bases). The CDR3 extends over 13 amino acids. Germline CDR1 and CDR2: GTSNPN and SVGIG (reference sequence). Trimming took off 4 bases at V and 4 bases at J, with 13 bases between the two ends. Here the CDR3 reads CAWTGRGGETQYF. CDR3 sequence (DNA): TGTGCCTGGACGGGTCGGGGAGGAGAGACCCAGTACTTC.

The chain carries TRBV29-1 and TRBJ1-3; TRBD1 agrees at 7 bases. The CDR3 contains 13 residues. Germline V gene data show CDR1 as SQVTM and CDR2 as ANQGSEA. V lost 6 bases and J lost 8; bases outside the gene matches: 10. The CDR3 sequence is CSVRGQSGDTIYF. The CDR3 DNA reads as TGCAGCGTACGGGGACAGTCAGGGGACACCATATATTTT.

V and J are TRBV14 and TRBJ1-2, with D hard to call. Per the germline V gene, CDR1 is SGHDN and CDR2 is FVKESK. This CDR3 is 12 amino acids long. V was pared by 4 bases and J by 7 bases, with 10 bases between. In DNA form, the CDR3 reads TGTGCCAGCAGCCCGGACCGGATTGGCTACACCTTC. Residues: CASSPDRIGYTF.

The chain couples TRBV29-1 to TRBJ1-2; D uncertain. The germline V and J ends were trimmed by 5 bases and 5 bases, with 9 bases remaining between them. There are 11 residues in the CDR3. CDR1 and CDR2 from the germline V gene are SQVTM and ANQGSEA. The CDR3 DNA follows: TGCAGCGTTCAGGACGGATATGGCTACACCTTC. It is translated as CSVQDGYGYTF. Filled out from reference TRBV29-1 and TRBJ1-2, the complete variable domain reads SAVISQKPSRDICQRGTSLTIQCQVDSQVTMMFWYRQQPGQSLTLIATANQGSEATYESGFVIDKFPISRPNLTFSTLTVSNMSPEDSSIYLCSVQDGYGYTFGSGTRLTVV.

This clone has a handful of counts. V is TRBV2 and J is TRBJ2-1; TRBD2 is a possible D gene (6 bases). CDR1 and CDR2 from the germline V gene are SNHLY and FYNNEI. The CDR3 is 13 residues long. The ends were cut back, 6 bases at V and 9 bases at J, with 15 bases in the middle. CDR3 sequence reads: CASSYERAGEQFF. The CDR3 coding sequence is TGTGCCAGCAGCTATGAGCGGGCCGGTGAGCAGTTCTTC.

The CDR3 is CASRDSATDTQYF. CDR3 DNA: TGCGCCAGCCGGGACTCCGCCACAGATACGCAGTATTTT. The rearrangement uses TRBV5-1 and TRBJ2-3; possibly TRBD2 for D (6 bases). Germline CDR1 reads SGHRS; CDR2 reads YFSETQ. Trimming removed 7 bases at V and 2 bases at J, with 11 bases between. This CDR3 has 13 residues.

Only a few counts were recorded for this clone. The chain links TRBV7-9 to TRBJ2-7; D gene unclear. Trimming took off 3 bases at V and 1 base at J, with 1 base between the two ends. Germline CDR1 is SEHNR and CDR2 is FQNEAQ (reference sequence). The CDR3 has 11 amino acids. As DNA, the CDR3 is TGTGCCAGCAGCTTTTCCTACGAGCAGTACTTC. Protein product: CASSFSYEQYF. Full variable domain (remainder filled in from reference TRBV7-9 and TRBJ2-7): DTGVSQNPRHKITKRGQNVTFRCDPISEHNRLYWYRQTLGQGPEFLTYFQNEAQLEKSRLLSDRFSAERPKGSFSTLEIQRTEQGDSAMYLCASSFSYEQYFGPGTRLTVT.

This clone was picked up a small number of times. The V call is TRBV5-6, the J call TRBJ2-5, with D perhaps TRBD1 (5 bases). Trimming stripped 4 bases from V and 2 bases from J, with 9 bases between. CDR3 length: 13 residues. Germline CDR1 and CDR2: SGHDT and YYEEEE. The CDR3 DNA reads as TGTGCCAGCAGCCCGAGACAGCAAGAGACCCAGTACTTC. As protein: CASSPRQQETQYF. The full variable domain, with the rest looked up from reference TRBV5-6 and TRBJ2-5, is DAGVTQSPTHLIKTRGQQVTLRCSPKSGHDTVSWYQQALGQGPQFIFQYYEEEERQRGNFPDRFSGHQFPNYSSELNVNALLLGDSALYLCASSPRQQETQYFGPGTRLLVL.

V is TRBV7-2 and J is TRBJ2-3; 9 nucleotides line up with TRBD1. The V and J ends lost 0 bases and 5 bases, in that order; junction bases with no gene match: 9. CDR1 is SGHTA, CDR2 FQGNSA, per germline. The CDR3 runs to 17 residues. CDR3 loop: CASSLARGTGKIDTQYF. Written as DNA, the CDR3 is TGTGCCAGCAGCTTAGCGCGAGGGACAGGGAAGATAGATACGCAGTATTTT.

The chain joins TRBV25-1 to TRBJ1-5, with TRBD1 as a possible D gene (5 bases). In germline, CDR1 is MGHDK, CDR2 SYGVNS. The germline V and J ends were trimmed by 4 bases and 0 bases, with 13 bases remaining between them. The CDR3 is 16 residues long. The CDR3 spells CASSARGANSNQPQHF. The CDR3 DNA reads as TGTGCCAGCAGTGCTCGGGGCGCGAATAGCAATCAGCCCCAGCATTTT. Together with reference TRBV25-1 and TRBJ1-5, the CDR3 gives the full variable domain: EADIYQTPRYLVIGTGKKITLECSQTMGHDKMYWYQQDPGMELHLIHYSYGVNSTEKGDLSSESTVSRIRTEHFPLTLESARPSHTSQYLCASSARGANSNQPQHFGDGTRLSIL.

This clone showed up just a few times. The V gene is TRBV10-3, the J gene TRBJ2-7, with 8 bases lining up with TRBD1. V dropped 4 bases and J dropped 6; count of bases not matched to a gene: 11. The length of the CDR3 is 15 residues. Germline CDR1 reads ENHRY; CDR2 reads SYGVKD. CDR3: CAISGKDRVPGEQYF. CDR3 bases: TGTGCCATCAGTGGGAAGGACAGGGTCCCCGGCGAGCAGTACTTC.

This clone was seen more than once but under ten times. The chain has TRBV15 and TRBJ2-1; no clear D gene. Germline-derived CDR1 and CDR2 are LNHNV and YYDKDF (reference sequence). Trimming took off 0 bases at V and 5 bases at J, with 11 bases between the two ends. CDR3 length: 15 amino acids. The CDR3 sequence: CATSRDRLVDNEQFF. DNA of the CDR3: TGTGCCACCAGCAGAGATAGGCTAGTGGACAATGAGCAGTTCTTC.

The chain links TRBV6-5 to TRBJ2-5, with D unclear. V gave up 10 bases and J gave up 2 bases, with 11 bases separating them. CDR1 is MNHEY, CDR2 SVGAGI, per germline. The CDR3 consists of 12 residues. The CDR3 protein is CATMTLQETQYF. In nucleotides, the CDR3 is TGTGCCACCATGACATTACAAGAGACCCAGTACTTC.

J is TRBJ2-7 and V is TRBV28; TRBD2 is a possible D gene (5 bases). From germline, CDR1 is MDHEN and CDR2 SYDVKM. This CDR3 has 12 residues. Trimming removed 6 bases at V and 4 bases at J, with 10 bases between. CDR3 amino acids: CASSRGRYEQYF. CDR3 bases: TGTGCCAGCAGCCGCGGGCGGTACGAGCAGTACTTC.

The chain uses TRBV11-2 and TRBJ2-7; D gene uncertain. V lost 0 bases, J lost 2 bases, and 8 bases lay in between. Germline-derived CDR1 and CDR2 are SGHAT and FQNNGV. This CDR3 spans 14 amino acids. The CDR3 is CASSLDGRTYEQYF. In DNA form, the CDR3 reads TGTGCCAGCAGCTTAGATGGAAGAACCTACGAGCAGTACTTC.

This clone has just a few counts. The rearrangement uses TRBV30 and TRBJ1-3; D uncertain. CDR3 length: 12 residues. Trimming cost V 2 bases and J 3 bases, with 5 bases left between them. Germline values: CDR1 GTSNPN, CDR2 SVGIG (reference sequence). CDR3 residues: CAWSPRGNTIYF. The CDR3 DNA reads as TGTGCCTGGAGTCCTCGTGGAAACACCATATATTTT.

This clone has just a few counts. The chain has TRBV2 and TRBJ2-3; D might be TRBD1 (6 bases). CDR1 and CDR2 (germline): SNHLY, FYNNEI. This CDR3 region has 14 residues. Between the trimmed V and J ends, which lost 8 bases and 2 bases, there was a span of 14 bases. The CDR3 coding sequence is TGTGCCAGCCTAAATGACAGGTCCACAGATACGCAGTATTTT. Translation gives CASLNDRSTDTQYF.

Many counts were recorded for this clone. This CDR3 is also generated by other DNA sequences in the sample. The CDR3 spells CAWGQNTGELFF. The CDR3 nucleotides read TGTGCCTGGGGACAGAACACCGGGGAGCTGTTTTTT. The rearrangement uses TRBV30 and TRBJ2-2; maybe TRBD1 (5 bases). Germline CDR1 and CDR2: GTSNPN and SVGIG (reference sequence). V was cut by 5 bases and J by 1 base, with 5 bases left in between. The CDR3 loop spans 12 amino acids.

This clone was seen just once. This chain uses TRBV19 with TRBJ2-1; 7 bases are a match to TRBD2. This CDR3 is built from 18 residues. The V segment lost 1 base and the J segment 0 bases; nucleotides outside the gene matches: 9. The germline gives CDR1 LNHDA, CDR2 SQIVND (reference sequence). CDR3 region: CASSIASGRPISYNEQFF. CDR3 in DNA: TGTGCCAGTAGTATAGCCTCCGGGAGGCCGATCTCCTACAATGAGCAGTTCTTC.

The table lists this clone with a few counts. The chain employs TRBV21-1 and TRBJ1-1. TRBV21-1 is noted as a pseudogene. The CDR3 loop spans 14 amino acids. The CDR3 sequence is CASRGEGLNTEAFF. The CDR3 DNA reads TGTGCCAGCAGAGGGGAGGGTTTGAACACTGAAGCTTTCTTT.

This clone was observed a handful of times. The chain links TRBV11-3 to TRBJ2-2, with D perhaps matching TRBD1 (6 bases). This CDR3 has 14 residues. Trimming took 5 bases from V and 6 from J, leaving 13 bases between them. Germline CDR1 reads SGHNT; CDR2 reads YENEEA. CDR3 loop: CASSPQGEAGELFF. CDR3 sequence (DNA): TGTGCCAGCAGCCCACAGGGAGAGGCCGGGGAGCTGTTTTTT.

The V and J genes are TRBV11-2 and TRBJ2-1; tentatively, D is TRBD2 (6 bases). Looked up from germline, CDR1 is SGHAT and CDR2 is FQNNGV. The length of the CDR3 is 12 residues. V was pared by 4 bases and J by 10 bases, with 11 bases between. CDR3 sequence: CASSSVAGEQFF. The CDR3 DNA is TGTGCCAGCAGCTCGGTGGCGGGGGAGCAGTTCTTC.

This clone was picked up a small number of times. The chain recombines TRBV28 with TRBJ2-5; D could derive from TRBD1 or TRBD2 (5 bases each). V lost 1 base and J lost 5, with 8 bases in between. Germline-derived CDR1 and CDR2 are MDHEN and SYDVKM. This CDR3 region has 13 residues. The DNA of the CDR3 is TGTGCCAGCAGTTTATCAGGGACGGAGACCCAGTACTTC. This gives the protein CASSLSGTETQYF.

The chain joins TRBV9 to TRBJ1-2; D uncertain. Germline-derived CDR1 and CDR2 are SGDLS and YYNGEE. CDR3 size: 15 residues. Trimming took 0 bases from V and 3 from J, leaving 12 bases between them. This chain's CDR3 is CASSVDSQLHYGYTF. The CDR3 DNA reads TGTGCCAGCAGCGTAGATTCACAGCTACACTATGGCTACACCTTC.

This clone came up a few times. J is TRBJ2-7 and V is TRBV7-2, with 7 nucleotides matching TRBD2. After removal of 5 bases from V and 3 bases from J, the junction contained 10 bases not matched to a gene. Germline CDR1 is SGHTA and CDR2 is FQGNSA. This CDR3 is built from 15 residues. CDR3 coding DNA: TGTGCCAGCAGCCTGGGAACTAGCGCGGTCTACGAGCAGTACTTC. Its protein product is CASSLGTSAVYEQYF. Using reference TRBV7-2 and TRBJ2-7 for the parts outside the CDR3, the full variable domain is GAGVSQSPSNKVTEKGKDVELRCDPISGHTALYWYRQSLGQGLEFLIYFQGNSAPDKSGLPSDRFSAERTGGSVSTLTIQRTQQEDSAVYLCASSLGTSAVYEQYFGPGTRLTVT.

This chain uses TRBV27 with TRBJ2-6; D not certain. Per germline, CDR1 MNHEY and CDR2 SMNVEV (reference sequence). CDR3 length: 15 amino acids. The V end was cut by 6 bases, the J end by 2 bases, with 11 bases between. The CDR3 reads CASRTGPPGANVLTF. In DNA form, the CDR3 reads TGTGCCAGCAGGACCGGACCTCCTGGGGCCAACGTCCTGACTTTC.

This chain links TRBV30 with TRBJ1-5; D ambiguous. The CDR3 contains 13 residues. V shed 0 bases and J shed 3 bases, with 6 bases lying between them. The germline V gene encodes CDR1 GTSNPN and CDR2 SVGIG (reference sequence). In DNA form, the CDR3 reads TGTGCCTGGAGTGTTCATCTCAATCAGCCCCAGCATTTT. Its protein is CAWSVHLNQPQHF.

This clone has a handful of counts. The rearrangement joins TRBV28 to TRBJ2-1; TRBD2 is a possible D gene (5 bases). Germline V CDR1 and CDR2: MDHEN, SYDVKM. The CDR3 runs to 14 residues. The V end lost 5 bases, the J end lost 0 bases, and 8 bases lay between the germline ends. CDR3 loop: CASSGLRSYNEQFF. The CDR3, as DNA: TGTGCCAGCAGTGGACTCCGCTCCTACAATGAGCAGTTCTTC.